These 21 T cell receptor beta chains were sequenced from one sample in a study of T cells in localized non-small cell lung cancer. The method was immunoSEQ multiplex PCR; TCRdb's version includes in-frame clones alone and lacks a portion of them. The sample has 90,000 to 95,000 clones; under 95% are singletons. The specimen was PBMCs, collected before any cancer treatment. The receptors derive from a woman aged 35 to 70 with stage II squamous cell lung carcinoma.

The chain links TRBV6-1 to TRBJ2-1; 9 nucleotides agree with TRBD2. The CDR3 consists of 15 residues. With 5 bases clipped from V and 7 bases from J, the junction kept 9 bases outside the gene matches. Germline CDR1 is MNHNS and CDR2 is SASEGT. CDR3: CASSPWGGGANEQFF. Written as DNA, the CDR3 is TGTGCCAGCAGTCCCTGGGGCGGGGGGGCAAATGAGCAGTTCTTC.

This clone was recorded only once. V usage is TRBV6-1 and J usage is TRBJ2-1, with 12 bases aligning to TRBD2. Looked up from germline, CDR1 is MNHNS and CDR2 is SASEGT. V lost 6 bases, J lost 7 bases, and 7 bases stayed unmatched. The CDR3 is 15 residues long. CDR3 amino acids: CASRRLAGVENEQFF. The CDR3 DNA follows: TGTGCCAGCAGGAGACTAGCGGGAGTGGAAAATGAGCAGTTCTTC.

V is TRBV6-5 and J is TRBJ1-2; D gene unclear. The V and J ends lost 0 bases and 1 base respectively, with 6 bases between them. CDR3 length: 14 residues. Germline-derived CDR1 and CDR2 are MNHEY and SVGAGI. The CDR3 sequence is CASSYSNYNYGYTF. The DNA of the CDR3 is TGTGCCAGCAGTTACTCGAATTATAACTATGGCTACACCTTC.

The chain couples TRBV6-5 to TRBJ1-4; a weak D match, TRBD1 (5 bases). The V gene lost 2 bases and the J gene lost 5 bases, with 12 bases spanning the gap. This CDR3 has 15 amino acids. Germline V gene lookup returns CDR1 MNHEY and CDR2 SVGAGI. The CDR3 sequence is CASSYGGGSNEKLFF. The CDR3 DNA is TGTGCCAGCAGTTACGGGGGAGGGTCAAATGAAAAACTGTTTTTT.

The J gene is TRBJ2-1, the V gene TRBV11-2; possibly TRBD2 for D (7 bases). The CDR3 runs 18 residues. The ends were cut back, 1 base at V and 1 base at J, with 17 bases in the middle. Germline V gives CDR1 SGHAT, CDR2 FQNNGV. The CDR3 here is CASSLGWGGQGSYNEQFF. CDR3 nucleotides: TGTGCCAGCAGCTTAGGATGGGGGGGGCAGGGATCCTACAATGAGCAGTTCTTC.

The chain joins TRBV27 to TRBJ1-5; D not resolved. The V and J ends lost 4 bases and 3 bases respectively, with 7 bases between them. The CDR3 is made up of 13 amino acids. Germline CDR1 MNHEY, CDR2 SMNVEV (reference sequence). The DNA for the CDR3 is TGTGCCAGCAGTTGGGGTTTCAATCAGCCCCAGCATTTT. The encoded protein is CASSWGFNQPQHF.

The chain employs TRBV11-2 and TRBJ2-7; D not resolved. Germline V lookup: CDR1 SGHAT, CDR2 FQNNGV. This CDR3 has 14 residues. Trimming cost V 5 bases and J 1 base, with 12 bases left between them. CDR3: CASSLVGPSYEQYF. DNA for the CDR3: TGTGCCAGCAGCCTCGTCGGCCCATCCTACGAGCAGTACTTC.

The chain has TRBV6-6 and TRBJ2-5, with unresolved D. V gave up 6 bases and J gave up 5 bases, with 7 bases separating them. The CDR3 loop spans 11 amino acids. CDR1 is MNHNY and CDR2 is SVGAGI in the germline V gene (reference sequence). The chain's CDR3 is CASRIGETQYF. For the CDR3, the DNA is TGTGCCAGCAGGATAGGCGAGACCCAGTACTTC.

J is TRBJ2-5 and V is TRBV30; D is undetermined. V gave up 3 bases and J gave up 7 bases, with 9 bases separating them. Germline V lookup: CDR1 GTSNPN, CDR2 SVGIG (reference sequence). The CDR3 has 11 residues. CDR3 protein: CAWSYEVTQYF. CDR3 nucleotide sequence: TGTGCCTGGAGCTATGAAGTGACCCAGTACTTC.

The V and J genes are TRBV11-2 and TRBJ2-5; D is possibly TRBD2 (6 bases). V was clipped by 5 bases and J by 5 bases, with 15 bases between them. This CDR3 comprises 14 residues. Germline lookup yields CDR1 SGHAT and CDR2 FQNNGV. The CDR3: CASSHRLGPETQYF. The CDR3 nucleotides read TGTGCCAGCAGCCACAGACTAGGCCCGGAGACCCAGTACTTC. The complete variable domain, with remaining parts taken from reference TRBV11-2 and TRBJ2-5, reads EAGVAQSPRYKIIEKRQSVAFWCNPISGHATLYWYQQILGQGPKLLIQFQNNGVVDDSQLPKDRFSAERLKGVDSTLKIQPAKLEDSAVYLCASSHRLGPETQYFGPGTRLLVL.

The chain links TRBV4-1 to TRBJ2-5, with 14 nucleotides matching TRBD2. V dropped 2 bases and J dropped 5; count of bases not matched to a gene: 13. The CDR3 sequence is 19 residues long. Germline assignment: CDR1 MGHRA and CDR2 YSYEKL. CDR3 in amino acids: CASSQPLGLAGGSGETQYF. The CDR3 region has the DNA TGCGCCAGCAGCCAACCTCTCGGACTAGCGGGAGGCTCAGGGGAGACCCAGTACTTC.

To note about this clone: The junction departs from germline at one end; a sequencing error may be responsible. The chain carries TRBV20-1 and TRBJ2-7; TRBD1 matches at 9 bases. The CDR3 covers 11 residues. CDR1 is DFQATT and CDR2 is SNEGSKA in the germline V gene (reference sequence). The CDR3 is CSAVTGGARNF. The CDR3 bases are TGCAGTGCAGTAACAGGGGGCGCAAGGAACTTC.

This clone appeared a few times. The V and J genes are TRBV2 and TRBJ2-3, with 8 bases matching TRBD2. Trimming took 5 bases from V and 0 from J; bases not matched to a gene: 10. The CDR3 runs to 17 residues. Germline CDR1 is SNHLY and CDR2 is FYNNEI. The CDR3 DNA is TGTGCCAGCAGTCGAAGCCGGGGGGGCACCAGCACAGATACGCAGTATTTT. Its protein is CASSRSRGGTSTDTQYF.

The chain is built from TRBV7-9 and TRBJ1-1; D remains unclear. The CDR3 spans 15 residues. Looked up from germline, CDR1 is SEHNR and CDR2 is FQNEAQ (reference sequence). Trimming left V 4 bases short and J 0 bases short, with 12 bases between. The CDR3 here is CASSSPGAMNTEAFF. The CDR3 DNA sequence: TGTGCCAGCAGCTCCCCGGGAGCTATGAACACTGAAGCTTTCTTT.

The chain uses TRBV6-4 and TRBJ2-1, with a possible D match to TRBD2 (6 bases). V gave up 4 bases and J gave up 0 bases, with 10 bases separating them. Germline V gene lookup returns CDR1 MRHNA and CDR2 SNTAGT. This CDR3 comprises 15 residues. This CDR3 reads CASSVLGGSYNEQFF. As DNA, the CDR3 is TGTGCCAGCAGTGTATTGGGGGGCTCCTACAATGAGCAGTTCTTC.

V and J are TRBV2 and TRBJ1-5; the D is unclear. The CDR3 is 16 residues long. CDR1 and CDR2 from the germline V gene are SNHLY and FYNNEI. Between the trimmed V and J ends, which lost 6 bases and 0 bases, there was a span of 15 bases. The CDR3 coding sequence is TGTGCCAGCAGCGCGATAGTCCGGGATAGCAATCAGCCCCAGCATTTT. Its protein is CASSAIVRDSNQPQHF.

This chain uses TRBV4-1 with TRBJ2-3; TRBD2 matches at 8 bases. Germline assignment: CDR1 MGHRA and CDR2 YSYEKL. There are 15 residues in the CDR3. V lost 1 base to trimming and J lost 3 bases; unmatched junction nucleotides: 3. In nucleotides, the CDR3 is TGCGCCAGCAGCCAAGGGGCGGGAGGTACAGATACGCAGTATTTT. The encoded protein is CASSQGAGGTDTQYF.

The chain couples TRBV5-1 to TRBJ1-1; D is unclear. This CDR3 contains 14 residues. V lost 0 bases to trimming and J lost 0 bases, with 6 bases between them. Germline V gene sequence: CDR1 SGHRS, CDR2 YFSETQ. The CDR3 DNA reads as TGCGCCAGCAGCTTGGCAAGCTTGAACACTGAAGCTTTCTTT. It encodes CASSLASLNTEAFF.

The count of this clone is one. The chain joins TRBV5-1 to TRBJ1-2, with a weak D call TRBD1 (5 bases). The CDR3 runs to 13 residues. V lost 4 bases to trimming and J lost 8 bases, with 15 bases between them. CDR1 and CDR2 (germline): SGHRS, YFSETQ. The CDR3 protein is CASSPGSGEGYTF. DNA of the CDR3: TGCGCCAGCAGCCCAGGGTCCGGGGAGGGCTACACCTTC.

This chain's CDR3 is CASSRGADGNYGYTF. The CDR3 nucleotides read TGTGCCAGCAGTAGGGGGGCGGACGGGAACTATGGCTACACCTTC. The rearrangement uses TRBV6-1 and TRBJ1-2, with a weak D call TRBD1 (6 bases). The V end was cut by 5 bases, the J end by 2 bases, with 15 bases between. The CDR3 length is 15 residues. The V gene's germline CDR1 is MNHNS and CDR2 SASEGT.

The chain joins TRBV5-1 to TRBJ2-7; TRBD2 might be the D (5 bases). This CDR3 comprises 12 residues. V was pared by 5 bases and J by 0 bases, with 6 bases between. Germline V lookup: CDR1 SGHRS, CDR2 YFSETQ. CDR3 protein: CASRGSSYEQYF. DNA of the CDR3: TGCGCCAGCAGAGGGAGCTCCTACGAGCAGTACTTC.